This paragraph covers one T cell receptor (beta chain) sequence. The target antigen is unknown. TCR beta CDR3 regions were amplified from RNA. HTBI primers were used for first-round RT-PCR of the TCR CDR3. TCRdb reprocessed the multiplex PCR reads with MiXCR, giving one entry per CDR3 protein. Of a few hundred thousand distinct CDR3 sequences in the sample, around 45% are singletons; the top ten hold about 8.3%. The sample is drawn from a study of T cells in Graves' hyperthyroidism and ophthalmopathy. The V end lost 2 bases, the J end lost 6 bases, and 8 bases lay between the germline ends. The CDR3 is made up of 13 amino acids. In germline, CDR1 is SGHNT, CDR2 YENEEA. The study, taken as a whole, reports: Median prediction lead before ophthalmopathy onset was about 6.5 months with the model. The blood repertoire included most of the expanded thyroid clonotypes above 0.001.

Not enrolled were patients with uncontrolled infection, other autoimmune disease, pregnancy or lactation. Sequenced sample: peripheral blood or thyroid tissue (not recorded which). The sequence came from a woman aged 18-35 years with Graves' hyperthyroidism. The chain has TRBV11-3 and TRBJ1-5, with D hard to call. CDR3 bases: TGTGCCAGCAGCTTACTGGGAAGTCAGCCCCAGCATTTT. This sequence encodes CASSLLGSQPQHF.